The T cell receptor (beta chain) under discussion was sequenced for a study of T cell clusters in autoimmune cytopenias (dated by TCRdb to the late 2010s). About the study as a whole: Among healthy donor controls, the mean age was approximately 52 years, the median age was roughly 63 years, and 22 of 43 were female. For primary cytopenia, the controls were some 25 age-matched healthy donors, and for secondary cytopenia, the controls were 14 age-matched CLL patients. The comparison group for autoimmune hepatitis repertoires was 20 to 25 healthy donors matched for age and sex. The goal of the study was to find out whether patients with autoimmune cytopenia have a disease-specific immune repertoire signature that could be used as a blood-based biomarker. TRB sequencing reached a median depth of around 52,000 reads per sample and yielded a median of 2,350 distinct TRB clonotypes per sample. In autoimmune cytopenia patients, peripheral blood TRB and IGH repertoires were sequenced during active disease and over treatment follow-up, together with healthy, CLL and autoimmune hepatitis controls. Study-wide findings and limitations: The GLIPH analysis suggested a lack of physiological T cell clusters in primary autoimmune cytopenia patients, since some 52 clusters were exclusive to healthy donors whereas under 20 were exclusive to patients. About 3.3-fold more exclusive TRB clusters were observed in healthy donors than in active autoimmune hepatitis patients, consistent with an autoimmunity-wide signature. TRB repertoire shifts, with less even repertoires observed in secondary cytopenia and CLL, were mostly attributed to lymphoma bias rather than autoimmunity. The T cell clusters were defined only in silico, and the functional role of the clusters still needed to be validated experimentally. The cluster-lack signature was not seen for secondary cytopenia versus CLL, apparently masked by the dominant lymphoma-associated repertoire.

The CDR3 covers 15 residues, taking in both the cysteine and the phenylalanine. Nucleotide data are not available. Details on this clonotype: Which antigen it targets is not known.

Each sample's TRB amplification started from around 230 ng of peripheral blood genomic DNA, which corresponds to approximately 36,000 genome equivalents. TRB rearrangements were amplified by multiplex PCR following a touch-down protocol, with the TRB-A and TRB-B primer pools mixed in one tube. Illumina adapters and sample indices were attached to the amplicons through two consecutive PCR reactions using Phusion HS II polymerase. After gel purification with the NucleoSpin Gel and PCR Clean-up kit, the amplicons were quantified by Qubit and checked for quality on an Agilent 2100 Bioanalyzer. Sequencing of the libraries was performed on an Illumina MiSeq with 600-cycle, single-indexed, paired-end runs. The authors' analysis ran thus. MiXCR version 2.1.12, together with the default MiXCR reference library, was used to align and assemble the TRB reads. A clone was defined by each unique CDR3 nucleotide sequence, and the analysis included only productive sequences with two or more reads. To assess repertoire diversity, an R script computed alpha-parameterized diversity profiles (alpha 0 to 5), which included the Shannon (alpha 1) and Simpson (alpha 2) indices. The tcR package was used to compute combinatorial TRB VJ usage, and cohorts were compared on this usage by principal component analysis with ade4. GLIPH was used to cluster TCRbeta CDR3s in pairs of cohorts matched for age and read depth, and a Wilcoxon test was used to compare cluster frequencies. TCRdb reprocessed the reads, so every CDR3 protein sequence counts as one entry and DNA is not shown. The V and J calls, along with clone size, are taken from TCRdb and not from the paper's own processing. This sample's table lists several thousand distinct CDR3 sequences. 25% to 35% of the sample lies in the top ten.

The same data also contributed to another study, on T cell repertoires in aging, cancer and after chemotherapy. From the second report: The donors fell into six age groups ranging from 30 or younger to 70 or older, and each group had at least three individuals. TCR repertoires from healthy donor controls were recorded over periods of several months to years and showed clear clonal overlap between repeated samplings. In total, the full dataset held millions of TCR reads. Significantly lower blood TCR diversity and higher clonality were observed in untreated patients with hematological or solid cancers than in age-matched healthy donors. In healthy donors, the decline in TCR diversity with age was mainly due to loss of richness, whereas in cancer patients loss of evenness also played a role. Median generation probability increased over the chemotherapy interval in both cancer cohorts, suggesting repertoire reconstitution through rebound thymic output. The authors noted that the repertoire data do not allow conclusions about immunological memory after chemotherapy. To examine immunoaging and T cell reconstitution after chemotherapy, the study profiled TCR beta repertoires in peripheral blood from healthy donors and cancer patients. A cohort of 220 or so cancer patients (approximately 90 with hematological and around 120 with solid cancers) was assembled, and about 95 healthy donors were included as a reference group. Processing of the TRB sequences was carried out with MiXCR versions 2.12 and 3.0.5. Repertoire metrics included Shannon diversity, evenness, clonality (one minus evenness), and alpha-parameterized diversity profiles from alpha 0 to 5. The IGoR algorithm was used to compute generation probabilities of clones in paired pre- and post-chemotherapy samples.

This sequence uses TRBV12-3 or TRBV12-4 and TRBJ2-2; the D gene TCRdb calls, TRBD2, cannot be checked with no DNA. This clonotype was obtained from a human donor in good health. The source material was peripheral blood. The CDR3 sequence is CASSLFRGGTGELFF.